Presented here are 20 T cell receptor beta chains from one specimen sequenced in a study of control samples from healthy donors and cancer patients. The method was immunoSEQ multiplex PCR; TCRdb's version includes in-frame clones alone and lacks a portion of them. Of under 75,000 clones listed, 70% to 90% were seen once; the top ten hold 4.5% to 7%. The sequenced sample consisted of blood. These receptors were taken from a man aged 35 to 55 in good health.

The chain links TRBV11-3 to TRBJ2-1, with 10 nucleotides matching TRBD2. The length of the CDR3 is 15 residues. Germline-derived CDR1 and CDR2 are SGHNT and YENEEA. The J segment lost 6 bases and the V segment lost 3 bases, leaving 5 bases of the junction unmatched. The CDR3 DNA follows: TGTGCCAGCAGCTTCCGAGCGGGGGGGCCCAATGAGCAGTTCTTC. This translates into CASSFRAGGPNEQFF.

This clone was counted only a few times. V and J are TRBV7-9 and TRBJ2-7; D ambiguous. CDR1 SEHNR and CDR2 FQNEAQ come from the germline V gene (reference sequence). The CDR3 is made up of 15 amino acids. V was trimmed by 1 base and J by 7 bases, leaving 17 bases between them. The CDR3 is CASSLGILGVGEQYF. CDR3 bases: TGTGCCAGCAGCTTAGGTATCCTTGGGGTAGGGGAGCAGTACTTC.

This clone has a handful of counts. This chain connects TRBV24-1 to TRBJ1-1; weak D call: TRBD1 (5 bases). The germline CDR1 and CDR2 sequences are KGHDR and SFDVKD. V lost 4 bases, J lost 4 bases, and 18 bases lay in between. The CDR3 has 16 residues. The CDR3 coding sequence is TGTGCCACCAGTGAGGAGGGGCAGGGATCAGTCACTGAAGCTTTCTTT. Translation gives CATSEEGQGSVTEAFF.

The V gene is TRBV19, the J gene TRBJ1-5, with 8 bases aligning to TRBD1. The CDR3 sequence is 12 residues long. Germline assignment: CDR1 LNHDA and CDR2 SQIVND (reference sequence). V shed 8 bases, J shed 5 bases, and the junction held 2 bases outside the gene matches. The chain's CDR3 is CASGQGDQPQHF. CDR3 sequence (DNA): TGTGCCAGTGGACAGGGAGATCAGCCCCAGCATTTT.

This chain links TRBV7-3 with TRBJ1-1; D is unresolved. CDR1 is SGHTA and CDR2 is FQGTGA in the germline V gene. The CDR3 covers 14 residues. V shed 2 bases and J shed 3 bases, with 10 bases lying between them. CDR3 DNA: TGTGCCAGCAGCTTAGGAGCTGGGGACACTGAAGCTTTCTTT. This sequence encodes CASSLGAGDTEAFF.

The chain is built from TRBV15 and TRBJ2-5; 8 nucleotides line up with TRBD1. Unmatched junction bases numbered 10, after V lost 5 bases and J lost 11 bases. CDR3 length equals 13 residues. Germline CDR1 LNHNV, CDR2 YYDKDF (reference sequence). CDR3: CATSPRTGTRQYF. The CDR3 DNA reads TGTGCCACCAGCCCCCGGACAGGGACTCGACAGTACTTC.

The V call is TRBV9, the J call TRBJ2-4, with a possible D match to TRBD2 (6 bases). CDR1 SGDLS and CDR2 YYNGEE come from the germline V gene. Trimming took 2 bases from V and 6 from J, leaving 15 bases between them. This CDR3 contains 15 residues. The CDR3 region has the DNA TGTGCCAGCAGCGTCGAAGGGGCGCGGGGAAACATTCAGTACTTC. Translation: CASSVEGARGNIQYF.

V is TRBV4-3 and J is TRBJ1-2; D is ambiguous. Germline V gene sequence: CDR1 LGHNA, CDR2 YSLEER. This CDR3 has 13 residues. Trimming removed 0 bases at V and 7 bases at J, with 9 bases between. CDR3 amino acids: CASSQDRAAGYTF. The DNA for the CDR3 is TGCGCCAGCAGCCAAGATAGGGCTGCTGGCTACACCTTC.

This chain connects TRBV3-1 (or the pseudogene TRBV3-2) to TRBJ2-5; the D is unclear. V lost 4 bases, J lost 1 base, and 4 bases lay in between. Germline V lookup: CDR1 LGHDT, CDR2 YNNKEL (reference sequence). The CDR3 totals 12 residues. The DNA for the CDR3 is TGTGCCAGCAGCCTTCTCCAAGAGACCCAGTACTTC. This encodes CASSLLQETQYF.

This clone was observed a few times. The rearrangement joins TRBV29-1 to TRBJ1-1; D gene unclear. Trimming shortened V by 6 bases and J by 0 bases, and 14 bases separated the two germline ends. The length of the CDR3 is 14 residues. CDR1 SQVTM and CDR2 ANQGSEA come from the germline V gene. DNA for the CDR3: TGCAGCGTCCCACTGGGGATCATGAACACTGAAGCTTTCTTT. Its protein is CSVPLGIMNTEAFF.

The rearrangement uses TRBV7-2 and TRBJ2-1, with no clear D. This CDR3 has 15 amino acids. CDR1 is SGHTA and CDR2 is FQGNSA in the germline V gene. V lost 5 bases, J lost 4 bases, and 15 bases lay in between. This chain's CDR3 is CASSPLPGLYNEQFF. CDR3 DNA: TGTGCCAGCAGCCCCCTACCGGGTTTATACAATGAGCAGTTCTTC.

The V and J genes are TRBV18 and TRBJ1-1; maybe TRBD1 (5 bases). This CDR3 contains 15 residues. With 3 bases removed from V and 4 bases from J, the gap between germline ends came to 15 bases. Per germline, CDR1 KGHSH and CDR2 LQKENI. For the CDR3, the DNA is TGTGCCAGCTCACCTTCAGGGTTGGCCGGCACTGAAGCTTTCTTT. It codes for CASSPSGLAGTEAFF.

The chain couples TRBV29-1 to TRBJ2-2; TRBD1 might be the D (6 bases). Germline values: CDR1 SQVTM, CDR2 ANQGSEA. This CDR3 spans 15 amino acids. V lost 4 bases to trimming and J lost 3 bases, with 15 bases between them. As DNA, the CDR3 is TGCAGCGTTGTACCCGACAGGTCGTACACCGGGGAGCTGTTTTTT. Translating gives CSVVPDRSYTGELFF.

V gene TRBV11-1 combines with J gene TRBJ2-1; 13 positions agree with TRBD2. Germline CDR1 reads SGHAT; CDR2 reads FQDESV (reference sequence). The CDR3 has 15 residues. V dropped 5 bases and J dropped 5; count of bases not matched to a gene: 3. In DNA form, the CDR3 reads TGTGCCAGCAGCCACGGACTAGCGGGAGACAATGAGCAGTTCTTC. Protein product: CASSHGLAGDNEQFF.

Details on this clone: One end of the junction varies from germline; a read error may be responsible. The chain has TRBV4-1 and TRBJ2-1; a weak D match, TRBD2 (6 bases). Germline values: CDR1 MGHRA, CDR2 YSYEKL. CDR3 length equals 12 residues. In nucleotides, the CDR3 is TGCGCCAGCAGCCAAGATAGACGGAGGGGAGTCTTC. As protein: CASSQDRRRGVF.

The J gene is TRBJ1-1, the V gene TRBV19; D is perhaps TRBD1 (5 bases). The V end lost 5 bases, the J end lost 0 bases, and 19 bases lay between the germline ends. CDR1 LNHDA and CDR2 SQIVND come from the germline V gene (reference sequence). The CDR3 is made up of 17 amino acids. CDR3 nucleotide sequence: TGTGCCAGTAGTCCTATTGGGGCGGGCCGCCTGAACACTGAAGCTTTCTTT. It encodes CASSPIGAGRLNTEAFF.

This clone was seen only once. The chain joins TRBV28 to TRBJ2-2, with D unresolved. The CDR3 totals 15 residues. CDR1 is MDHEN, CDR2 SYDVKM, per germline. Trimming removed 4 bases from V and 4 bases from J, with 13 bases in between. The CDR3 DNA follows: TGTGCCAGCAGTTCACAACTAAGCCGCACCGGGGAGCTGTTTTTT. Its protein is CASSSQLSRTGELFF.

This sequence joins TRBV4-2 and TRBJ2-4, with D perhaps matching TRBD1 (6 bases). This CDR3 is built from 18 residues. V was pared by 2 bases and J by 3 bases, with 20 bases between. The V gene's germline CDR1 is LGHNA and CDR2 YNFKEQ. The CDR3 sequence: CASSQPNTGSRDKNIQYF. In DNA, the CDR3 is TGTGCCAGCAGCCAACCAAATACAGGGAGTAGAGACAAAAACATTCAGTACTTC.

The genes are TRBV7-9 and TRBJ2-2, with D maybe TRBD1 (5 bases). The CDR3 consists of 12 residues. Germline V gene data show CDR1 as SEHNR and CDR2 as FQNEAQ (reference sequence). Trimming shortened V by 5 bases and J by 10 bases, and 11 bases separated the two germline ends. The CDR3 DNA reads TGTGCCAGCAGCCCCGACAGACTGGAGCTGTTTTTT. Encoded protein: CASSPDRLELFF.

CDR3 amino acids: CASSVGRDPNTEAFF. CDR3 DNA: TGTGCCAGCAGTGTCGGCAGGGACCCTAACACTGAAGCTTTCTTT. V is TRBV2 and J is TRBJ1-1; D perhaps matches TRBD1 (5 bases). This CDR3 region has 15 residues. CDR1 and CDR2 (germline): SNHLY, FYNNEI. With 4 bases removed from V and 2 bases from J, the gap between germline ends came to 14 bases.